This TCR beta chain was identified during a study of blood T cells in healthy people across ages. Study-level findings and limits: Measured against age, TCR beta diversity per million T cells decreased in a roughly linear manner. Strong correlation was found linking TCR beta diversity to naive T cell percentage.

About this clonotype itself: The antigen is undetermined.

Each sample yielded at least 6 million isolated PBMCs. Germline assignment: CDR1 KGHSH and CDR2 LQKENI. This CDR3 is 16 amino acids long. V was clipped by 3 bases and J by 2 bases; unmatched bases: 5. Primed by a sample-barcoded 5' primer and a J-beta primer mix, a second PCR proceeded for 7 to 11 cycles. TCRdb independently ran MiXCR on the 5' RACE reads; one entry per CDR3 protein. The sample records about 1.6 million distinct CDR3 sequences, around 36% being singletons. Input material: blood. The chain recombines TRBV18 with TRBJ2-2; TRBD1 matches 8 bases. The clonotype comes from a woman in her twenties or thirties in good health. CDR3 protein: CASSPSTGANTGELFF. The CDR3, as DNA: TGTGCCAGCTCACCGTCGACAGGGGCTAACACCGGGGAGCTGTTTTTT.